Detailed here is one TCR beta chain. Its specificity is unknown. The method was immunoSEQ multiplex PCR; TCRdb's version includes in-frame clones alone and lacks a portion of them. The data show around 450,000 clones, with 88% seen just once and approximately 4% held by the top ten. The data belong to a study of Ad26.COV2.S vaccination and SARS-CoV-2 variants. Study-wide points: Vaccinees reportedly had broad spike-specific CD8+ and CD4+ T cell responses. Participants given vaccine showed non-spike TCR breadth similar to that of placebo recipients.

Treatment defined: approximately 18 received Ad26.COV2.S at low or high dose, single or two shots; about 5 received placebo; per-sample allocation not given. The samples were gathered on day 63 after the first injection of vaccine or placebo. This specimen was peripheral blood, taken in a trial of Ad26.COV2.S vaccine versus placebo. The receptor's source is a person aged 18-60 years who received the Ad26.COV2.S COVID-19 vaccine or a placebo.

The CDR3: CASSGGTGAVGETQYF. DNA of the CDR3: TGTGCCAGCAGCGGAGGGACAGGGGCCGTGGGAGAGACCCAGTACTTC. This chain links TRBV9 with TRBJ2-5, with 10 bases identical to TRBD1. This CDR3 is 16 amino acids long. Germline CDR1 reads SGDLS; CDR2 reads YYNGEE. The ends lost 3 bases at V and 4 bases at J; junction bases unmatched: 9.